Reported below is one TCR beta chain. The target antigen is unknown. Genomic DNA of each subset was evenly split across several immunoSEQ plates. Generated by immunoSEQ multiplex PCR, the TCRdb table keeps only in-frame clones and is missing some. Altogether 780,000 or so clones are present, roughly 72% being singletons, with the ten largest covering about 1.8%. This specimen comes from a study of shared clonotypes between healthy human individuals. Looking at the study overall: CD8 memory received one plate per donor, CD8 naive two, CD4 memory three and CD4 naive three. Study findings and constraints: Depth was large, yet rarefaction showed that sorted-subset sequencing was incomplete. Non-shared clonotypes were found to have lower generation probabilities than the clonotypes that were shared by all four of the sorted-subset donors.

The CDR3 contains 14 residues. J was trimmed by 5 bases and V by 9 bases; bases with no gene match: 13. The germline V gene encodes CDR1 MNHEY and CDR2 SMNVEV (reference sequence). This receptor was identified in a woman aged 30 to 39 in good health. The sequenced material came from memory CD4+ T cells sorted from blood. Subset indicated: CD45RA-negative fraction. The chain recombines TRBV27 with TRBJ2-7; TRBD2 agrees at 7 bases. The CDR3 protein is CASRKIAGKNEQYF. DNA of the CDR3: TGTGCCAGTCGTAAGATAGCGGGTAAAAACGAGCAGTACTTC.